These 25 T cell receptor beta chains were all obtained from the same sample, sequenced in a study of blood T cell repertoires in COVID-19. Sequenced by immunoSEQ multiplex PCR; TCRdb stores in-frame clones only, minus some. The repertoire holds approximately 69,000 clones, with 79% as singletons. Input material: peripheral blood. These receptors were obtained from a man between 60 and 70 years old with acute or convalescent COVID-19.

The CDR3 loop reads CASSGLALPGQETQYF. The CDR3 region has the DNA TGTGCCAGCAGCGGATTAGCATTACCGGGACAAGAGACCCAGTACTTC. This sequence joins TRBV9 and TRBJ2-5, with D maybe TRBD2 (5 bases). The V gene's germline CDR1 is SGDLS and CDR2 YYNGEE. Trimming cost V 3 bases and J 2 bases, with 17 bases left between them. This CDR3 spans 16 amino acids.

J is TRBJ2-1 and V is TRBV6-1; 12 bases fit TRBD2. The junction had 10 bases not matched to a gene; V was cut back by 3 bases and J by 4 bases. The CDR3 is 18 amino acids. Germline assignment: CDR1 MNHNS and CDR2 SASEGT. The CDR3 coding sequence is TGTGCCAGCAGTGAGGACCCCTGGGGACTAGCGGGTTACAATGAGCAGTTCTTC. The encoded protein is CASSEDPWGLAGYNEQFF.

This chain's CDR3 is CASSPFSGNTIYF. CDR3 nucleotides: TGTGCCAGCAGCCCCTTCTCTGGAAACACCATATATTTT. This chain uses TRBV3-1 (or the pseudogene TRBV3-2) with TRBJ1-3; no firm D call. CDR3 length equals 13 residues. V dropped 4 bases and J dropped 0 bases, with 4 bases sitting between them. Per germline, CDR1 LGHDT and CDR2 YNNKEL (reference sequence).

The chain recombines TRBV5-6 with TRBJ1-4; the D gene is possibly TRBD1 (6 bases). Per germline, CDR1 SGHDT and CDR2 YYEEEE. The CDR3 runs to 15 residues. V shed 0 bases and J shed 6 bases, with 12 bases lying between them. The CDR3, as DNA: TGTGCCAGCAGCTTGGCCCAGGGGACCCATGAAAAACTGTTTTTT. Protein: CASSLAQGTHEKLFF.

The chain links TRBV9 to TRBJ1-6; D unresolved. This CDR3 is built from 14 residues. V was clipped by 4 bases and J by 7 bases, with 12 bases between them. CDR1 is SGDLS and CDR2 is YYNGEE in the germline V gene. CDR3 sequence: CASSPRQANSPLHF. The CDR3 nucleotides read TGTGCCAGCAGCCCTCGTCAAGCAAATTCACCCCTCCACTTT. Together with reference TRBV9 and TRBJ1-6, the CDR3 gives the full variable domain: DSGVTQTPKHLITATGQRVTLRCSPRSGDLSVYWYQQSLDQGLQFLIQYYNGEERAKGNILERFSAQQFPDLHSELNLSSLELGDSALYFCASSPRQANSPLHFGNGTRLTVT.

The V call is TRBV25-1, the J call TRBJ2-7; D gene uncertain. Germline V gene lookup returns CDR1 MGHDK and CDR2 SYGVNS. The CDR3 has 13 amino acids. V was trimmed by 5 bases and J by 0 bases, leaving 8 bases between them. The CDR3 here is CASSQAGSYEQYF. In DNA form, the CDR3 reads TGTGCCAGCAGTCAGGCAGGCTCCTACGAGCAGTACTTC.

The CDR3 protein is CASSRTGPSYSGNTIYF. In DNA, the CDR3 is TGTGCCAGCAGTCGGACAGGGCCTTCTTACTCTGGAAACACCATATATTTT. The V call is TRBV27, the J call TRBJ1-3, with 8 bases lining up with TRBD1. In germline, CDR1 is MNHEY, CDR2 SMNVEV (reference sequence). The V segment lost 5 bases and the J segment 0 bases; nucleotides outside the gene matches: 9. The CDR3 sequence is 17 residues long.

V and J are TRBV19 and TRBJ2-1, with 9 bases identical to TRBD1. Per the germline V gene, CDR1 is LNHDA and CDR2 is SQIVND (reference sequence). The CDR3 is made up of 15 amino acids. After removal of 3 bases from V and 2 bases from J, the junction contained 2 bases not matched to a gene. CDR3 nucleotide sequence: TGTGCCAGTAGTATTACAGGGGGCGCCTACAATGAGCAGTTCTTC. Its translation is CASSITGGAYNEQFF.

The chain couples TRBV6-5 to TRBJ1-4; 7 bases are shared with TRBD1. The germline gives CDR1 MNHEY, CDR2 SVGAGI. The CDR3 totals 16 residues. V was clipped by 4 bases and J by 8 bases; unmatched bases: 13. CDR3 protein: CASSSSRLTGPEKLFF. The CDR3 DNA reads TGTGCCAGCAGTTCAAGCAGATTGACAGGGCCCGAAAAACTGTTTTTT.

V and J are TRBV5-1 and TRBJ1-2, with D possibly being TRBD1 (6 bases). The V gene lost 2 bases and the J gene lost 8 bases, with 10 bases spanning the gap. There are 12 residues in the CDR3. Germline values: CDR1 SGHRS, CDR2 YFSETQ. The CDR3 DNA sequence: TGCGCCAGCAGCTTCGGGGGGCGAGGCTACACCTTC. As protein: CASSFGGRGYTF.

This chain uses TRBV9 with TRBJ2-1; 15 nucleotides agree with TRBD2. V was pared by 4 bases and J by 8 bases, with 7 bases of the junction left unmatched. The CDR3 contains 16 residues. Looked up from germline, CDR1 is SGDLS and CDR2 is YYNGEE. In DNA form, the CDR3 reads TGTGCCAGCAGCCTCGGGACTAGCGGGGGGAAGGATGAGCAGTTCTTC. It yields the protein CASSLGTSGGKDEQFF.

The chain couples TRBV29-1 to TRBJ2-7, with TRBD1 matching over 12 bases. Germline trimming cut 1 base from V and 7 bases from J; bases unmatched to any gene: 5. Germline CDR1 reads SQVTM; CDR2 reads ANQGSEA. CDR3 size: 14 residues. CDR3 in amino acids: CSVEGGTGGREQYF. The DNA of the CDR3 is TGCAGCGTTGAAGGAGGGACAGGGGGCCGGGAGCAGTACTTC.

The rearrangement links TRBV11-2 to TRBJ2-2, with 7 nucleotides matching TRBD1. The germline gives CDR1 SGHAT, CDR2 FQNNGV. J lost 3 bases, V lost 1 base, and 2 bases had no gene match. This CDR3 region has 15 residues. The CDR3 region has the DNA TGTGCCAGCAGCTTAGGACAGGGTGACACCGGGGAGCTGTTTTTT. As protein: CASSLGQGDTGELFF. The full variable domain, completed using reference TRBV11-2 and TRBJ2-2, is EAGVAQSPRYKIIEKRQSVAFWCNPISGHATLYWYQQILGQGPKLLIQFQNNGVVDDSQLPKDRFSAERLKGVDSTLKIQPAKLEDSAVYLCASSLGQGDTGELFFGEGSRLTVL.

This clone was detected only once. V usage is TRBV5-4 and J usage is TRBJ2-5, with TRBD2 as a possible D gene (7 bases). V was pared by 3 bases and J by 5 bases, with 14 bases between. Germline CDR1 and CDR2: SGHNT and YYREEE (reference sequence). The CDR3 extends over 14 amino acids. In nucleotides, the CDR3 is TGTGCCAGCAGCTGGGGGGGGGCCGGTGAGACCCAGTACTTC. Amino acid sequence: CASSWGGAGETQYF.

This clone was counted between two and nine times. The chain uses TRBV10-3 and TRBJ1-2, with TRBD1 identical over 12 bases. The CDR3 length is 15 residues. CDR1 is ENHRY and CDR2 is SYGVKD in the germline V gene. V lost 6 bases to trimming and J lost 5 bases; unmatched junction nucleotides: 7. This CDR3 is CAIRYPGQGAYGYTF. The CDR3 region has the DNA TGTGCCATCAGGTACCCGGGACAGGGGGCGTATGGCTACACCTTC.

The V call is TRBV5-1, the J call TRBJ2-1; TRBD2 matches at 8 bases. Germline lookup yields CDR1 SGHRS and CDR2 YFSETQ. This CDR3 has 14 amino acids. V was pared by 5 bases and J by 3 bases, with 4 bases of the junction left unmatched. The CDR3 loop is CASSVGTSYNEQFF. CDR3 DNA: TGCGCCAGCAGTGTGGGGACTAGCTACAATGAGCAGTTCTTC.

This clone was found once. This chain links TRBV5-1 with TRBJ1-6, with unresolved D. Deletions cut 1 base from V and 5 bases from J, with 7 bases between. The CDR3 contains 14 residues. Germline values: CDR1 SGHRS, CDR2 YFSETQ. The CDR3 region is CASSLWQDNSPLHF. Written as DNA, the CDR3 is TGCGCCAGCAGCTTGTGGCAAGATAATTCACCCCTCCACTTT. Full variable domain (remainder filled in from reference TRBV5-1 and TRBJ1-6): KAGVTQTPRYLIKTRGQQVTLSCSPISGHRSVSWYQQTPGQGLQFLFEYFSETQRNKGNFPGRFSGRQFSNSRSEMNVSTLELGDSALYLCASSLWQDNSPLHFGNGTRLTVT.

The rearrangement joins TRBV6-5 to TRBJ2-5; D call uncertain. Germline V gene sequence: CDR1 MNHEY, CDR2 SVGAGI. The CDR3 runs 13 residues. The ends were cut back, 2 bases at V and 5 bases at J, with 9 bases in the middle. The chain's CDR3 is CASSYPGSETQYF. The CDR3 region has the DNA TGTGCCAGCAGTTACCCCGGGTCGGAGACCCAGTACTTC.

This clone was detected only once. The DNA for the CDR3 is TGTGCCAGCAGTTCCCCGGGACAGGGGAAGGGTGGCTACACCTTC. Its translation is CASSSPGQGKGGYTF. The chain joins TRBV27 to TRBJ1-2; 10 nucleotides agree with TRBD1. CDR1 MNHEY and CDR2 SMNVEV come from the germline V gene (reference sequence). Germline trimming cut 4 bases from V and 7 bases from J; bases unmatched to any gene: 9. The CDR3 length is 15 residues.

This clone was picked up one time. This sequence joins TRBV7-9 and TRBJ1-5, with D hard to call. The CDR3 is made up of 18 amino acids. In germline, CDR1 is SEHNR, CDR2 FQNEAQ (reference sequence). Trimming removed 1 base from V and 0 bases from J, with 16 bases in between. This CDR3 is CASSLGVGGSDSNQPQHF. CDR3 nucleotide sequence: TGTGCCAGCAGCTTAGGAGTCGGCGGATCTGATAGCAATCAGCCCCAGCATTTT.

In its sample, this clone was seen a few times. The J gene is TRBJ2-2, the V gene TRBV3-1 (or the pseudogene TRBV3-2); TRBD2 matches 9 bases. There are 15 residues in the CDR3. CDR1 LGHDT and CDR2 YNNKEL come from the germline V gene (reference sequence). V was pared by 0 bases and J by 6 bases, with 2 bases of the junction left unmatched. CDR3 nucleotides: TGTGCCAGCAGCCAAGATGTAGCGGGGGCCGGGGAGCTGTTTTTT. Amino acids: CASSQDVAGAGELFF.

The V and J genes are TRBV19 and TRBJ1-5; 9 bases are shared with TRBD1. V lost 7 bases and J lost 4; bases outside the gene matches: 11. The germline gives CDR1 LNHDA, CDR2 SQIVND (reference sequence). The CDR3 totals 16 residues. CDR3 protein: CASTGGRDRVNQPQHF. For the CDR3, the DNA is TGTGCCAGTACCGGGGGACGGGACAGGGTTAATCAGCCCCAGCATTTT.

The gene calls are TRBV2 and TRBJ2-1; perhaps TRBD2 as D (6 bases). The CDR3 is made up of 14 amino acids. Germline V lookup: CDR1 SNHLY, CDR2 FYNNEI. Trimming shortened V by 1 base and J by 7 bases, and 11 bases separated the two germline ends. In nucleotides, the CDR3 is TGTGCCAGCAGTGAAGGGACTAATTTAAATGAGCAGTTCTTC. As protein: CASSEGTNLNEQFF.

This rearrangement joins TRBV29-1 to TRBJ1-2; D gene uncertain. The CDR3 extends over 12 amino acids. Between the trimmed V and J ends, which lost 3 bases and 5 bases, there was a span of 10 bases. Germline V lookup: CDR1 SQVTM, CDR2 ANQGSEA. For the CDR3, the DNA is TGCAGCGTTGACACATCGGGGTATGGCTACACCTTC. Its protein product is CSVDTSGYGYTF.

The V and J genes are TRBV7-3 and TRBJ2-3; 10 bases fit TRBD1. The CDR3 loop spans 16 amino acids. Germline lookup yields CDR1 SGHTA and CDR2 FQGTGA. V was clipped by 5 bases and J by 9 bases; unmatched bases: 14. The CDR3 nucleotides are TGTGCCAGCAGCCGCGGACAGGGGGGCATTAAGGACACGCAGTATTTT. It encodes CASSRGQGGIKDTQYF.